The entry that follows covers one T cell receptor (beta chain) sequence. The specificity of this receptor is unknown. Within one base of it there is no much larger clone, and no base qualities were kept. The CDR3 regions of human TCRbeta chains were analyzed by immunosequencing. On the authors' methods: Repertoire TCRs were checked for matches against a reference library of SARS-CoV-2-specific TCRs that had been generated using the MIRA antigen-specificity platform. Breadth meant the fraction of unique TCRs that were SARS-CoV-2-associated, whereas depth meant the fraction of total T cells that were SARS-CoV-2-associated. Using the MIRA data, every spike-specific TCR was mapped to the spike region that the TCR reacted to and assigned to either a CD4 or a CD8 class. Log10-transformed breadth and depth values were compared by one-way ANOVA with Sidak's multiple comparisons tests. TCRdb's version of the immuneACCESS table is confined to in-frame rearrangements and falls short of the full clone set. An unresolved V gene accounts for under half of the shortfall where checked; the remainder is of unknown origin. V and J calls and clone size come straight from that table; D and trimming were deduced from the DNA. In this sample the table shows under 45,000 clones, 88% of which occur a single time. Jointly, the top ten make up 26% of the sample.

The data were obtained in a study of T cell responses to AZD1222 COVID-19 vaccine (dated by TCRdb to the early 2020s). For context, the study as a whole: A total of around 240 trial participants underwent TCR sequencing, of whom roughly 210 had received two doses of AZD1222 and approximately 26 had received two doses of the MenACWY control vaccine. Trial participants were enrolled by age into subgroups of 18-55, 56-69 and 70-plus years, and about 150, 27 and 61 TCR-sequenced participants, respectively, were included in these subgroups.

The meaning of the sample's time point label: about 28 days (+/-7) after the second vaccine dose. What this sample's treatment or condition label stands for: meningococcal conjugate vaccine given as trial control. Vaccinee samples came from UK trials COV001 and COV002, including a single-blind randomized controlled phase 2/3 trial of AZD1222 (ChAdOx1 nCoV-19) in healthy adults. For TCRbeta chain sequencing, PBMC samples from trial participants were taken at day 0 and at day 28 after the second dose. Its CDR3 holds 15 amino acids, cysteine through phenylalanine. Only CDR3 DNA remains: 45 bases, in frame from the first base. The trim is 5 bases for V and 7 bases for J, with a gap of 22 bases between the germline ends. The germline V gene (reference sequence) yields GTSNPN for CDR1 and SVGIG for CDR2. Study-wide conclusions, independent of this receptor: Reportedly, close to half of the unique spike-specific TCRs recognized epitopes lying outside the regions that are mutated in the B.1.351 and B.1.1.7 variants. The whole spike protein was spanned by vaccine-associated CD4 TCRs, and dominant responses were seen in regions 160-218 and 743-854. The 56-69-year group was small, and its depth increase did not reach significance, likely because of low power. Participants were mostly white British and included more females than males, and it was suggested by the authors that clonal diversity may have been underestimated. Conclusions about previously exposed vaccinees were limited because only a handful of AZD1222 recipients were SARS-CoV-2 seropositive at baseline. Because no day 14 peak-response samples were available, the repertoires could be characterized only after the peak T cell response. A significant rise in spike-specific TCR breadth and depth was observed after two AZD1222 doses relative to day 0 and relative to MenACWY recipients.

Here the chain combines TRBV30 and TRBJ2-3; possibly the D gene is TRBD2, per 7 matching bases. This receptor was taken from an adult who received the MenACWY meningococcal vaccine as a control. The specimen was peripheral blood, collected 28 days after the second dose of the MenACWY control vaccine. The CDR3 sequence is CAWLGRGEARYTQYF. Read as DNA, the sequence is TGTGCCTGGTTGGGGAGGGGGGAGGCACGGTATACGCAGTATTTT.